Shown below are 14 T cell receptor beta chains from a single sample sequenced in a study of blood T cell repertoires in COVID-19 (dated by TCRdb to the early 2020s). Libraries were built with the immunoSEQ multiplex PCR assay. TCRdb took this table from immuneACCESS and kept in-frame rearrangements with V and J called. Such tables lack part of the clones; where checked against another copy, unresolved V genes explain under half of the gap, and the rest is unexplained. In all, the sample holds around 89,000 clones, and about two thirds of those were seen once. The top ten clones comprise roughly 14% of the sample. Sequencing was performed on peripheral blood. Source of these receptors: an elderly woman with acute or convalescent COVID-19.

The chain uses TRBV7-6 and TRBJ2-3; D perhaps matches TRBD2 (5 bases). In germline, CDR1 is SGHVS, CDR2 FNYEAQ. With 2 bases removed from V and 5 bases from J, the gap between germline ends came to 8 bases. This CDR3 contains 13 residues. The CDR3 bases are TGTGCCAGCAGCTTATTCGGAGGAGATACGCAGTATTTT. This codes for CASSLFGGDTQYF.

The chain carries TRBV4-3 and TRBJ2-1; TRBD2 matches 8 bases. Unmatched junction bases numbered 23, after V lost 11 bases and J lost 8 bases. This CDR3 is 17 amino acids long. The germline gives CDR1 LGHNA, CDR2 YSLEER. CDR3 protein: CAPRRPLGAGGSDEQFF. DNA of the CDR3: TGCGCCCCCCGCCGGCCCCTCGGTGCGGGGGGTTCCGATGAGCAGTTCTTC.

The chain is built from TRBV6-2 or TRBV6-3 and TRBJ1-5; D is possibly TRBD1 (5 bases). With 4 bases removed from V and 5 bases from J, the gap between germline ends came to 12 bases. In germline, CDR1 is MNHEY, CDR2 SVGEGT. This CDR3 comprises 14 residues. The CDR3 coding sequence is TGTGCCAGCAGTTTCTTAGACAGCTATCAGCCCCAGCATTTT. Protein sequence: CASSFLDSYQPQHF.

The chain carries TRBV5-4 and TRBJ1-2; TRBD1 matches at 8 bases. The junction had 4 bases not matched to a gene; V was cut back by 3 bases and J by 0 bases. Looked up from germline, CDR1 is SGHNT and CDR2 is YYREEE (reference sequence). The CDR3 is made up of 15 amino acids. The CDR3 here is CASSSDRESNYGYTF. As DNA, the CDR3 is TGTGCCAGCAGCTCGGACAGGGAGTCTAACTATGGCTACACCTTC. The full variable domain, completed using reference TRBV5-4 and TRBJ1-2, is ETGVTQSPTHLIKTRGQQVTLRCSSQSGHNTVSWYQQALGQGPQFIFQYYREEENGRGNFPPRFSGLQFPNYSSELNVNALELDDSALYLCASSSDRESNYGYTFGSGTRLTVV.

This chain uses TRBV7-3 with TRBJ2-2; 9 bases fit TRBD2. Unmatched junction bases numbered 7, after V lost 4 bases and J lost 4 bases. This CDR3 has 16 amino acids. The germline gives CDR1 SGHTA, CDR2 FQGTGA. CDR3 loop: CASSSGLASSTGELFF. CDR3 bases: TGTGCCAGCAGCTCGGGACTAGCTAGTTCCACCGGGGAGCTGTTTTTT.

This sequence joins TRBV18 and TRBJ1-2; tentative D call: TRBD1 (6 bases). CDR3 length equals 14 residues. CDR1 is KGHSH, CDR2 LQKENI, per germline. The V and J ends lost 0 bases and 6 bases respectively, with 11 bases between them. For the CDR3, the DNA is TGTGCCAGCTCACCACCGTTACAGGGAAATGGCTACACCTTC. It specifies CASSPPLQGNGYTF.

The genes are TRBV5-1 and TRBJ1-1; TRBD1 matches 8 bases. The V gene's germline CDR1 is SGHRS and CDR2 YFSETQ. This CDR3 is 15 amino acids long. V trimming: 3 bases; J trimming: 5 bases; junction bases outside the gene matches: 9. CDR3 nucleotide sequence: TGCGCCAGCAGCTCATCAGGGGGCGCAGGAACTGAAGCTTTCTTT. Residues: CASSSSGGAGTEAFF.

This chain joins TRBV2 and TRBJ1-2; 10 bases line up with TRBD1. The CDR3 totals 15 residues. Germline V lookup: CDR1 SNHLY, CDR2 FYNNEI. V trimming: 8 bases; J trimming: 4 bases; junction bases outside the gene matches: 10. DNA of the CDR3: TGTGCCAGCGATACGACAGGGGGCGCCAGCTATGGCTACACCTTC. It specifies CASDTTGGASYGYTF.

The V gene is TRBV29-1, the J gene TRBJ2-1, with D tentatively TRBD1 (5 bases). The germline gives CDR1 SQVTM, CDR2 ANQGSEA. V gave up 5 bases and J gave up 5 bases, with 19 bases separating them. The CDR3 extends over 15 amino acids. The DNA of the CDR3 is TGCAGCGTTCCAGTTTCCCTAGGGGCCAACAATGAGCAGTTCTTC. Protein: CSVPVSLGANNEQFF.

This clone was found many times. V and J are TRBV10-3 and TRBJ1-3; 10 positions agree with TRBD1. CDR3 length equals 17 residues. The V gene's germline CDR1 is ENHRY and CDR2 SYGVKD. The V and J ends lost 6 bases and 0 bases, in that order; junction bases with no gene match: 8. CDR3 DNA sequence: TGTGCCATCAGGGAACCGGGACAGGGGATCTCTGGAAACACCATATATTTT. It codes for CAIREPGQGISGNTIYF.

This sequence joins TRBV7-9 and TRBJ1-6, with D perhaps TRBD1 (6 bases). The germline V and J ends were trimmed by 4 bases and 5 bases, with 9 bases remaining between them. Germline loops: CDR1 SEHNR, CDR2 FQNEAQ (reference sequence). The CDR3 has 14 amino acids. The CDR3 sequence: CASSSQGNNSPLHF. CDR3 in DNA: TGTGCCAGCAGCTCACAGGGAAATAATTCACCCCTCCACTTT. The variable domain in full, with the rest retrieved from reference TRBV7-9 and TRBJ1-6, is DTGVSQNPRHKITKRGQNVTFRCDPISEHNRLYWYRQTLGQGPEFLTYFQNEAQLEKSRLLSDRFSAERPKGSFSTLEIQRTEQGDSAMYLCASSSQGNNSPLHFGNGTRLTVT.

The gene calls are TRBV5-4 and TRBJ2-1, with D possibly being TRBD2 (7 bases). The CDR3 sequence is 15 residues long. Germline CDR1 is SGHNT and CDR2 is YYREEE (reference sequence). Trimming took off 2 bases at V and 6 bases at J, with 15 bases between the two ends. CDR3 DNA: TGTGCCAGCAGCTTAAGCAGGGGCGGGGGCAATGAGCAGTTCTTC. As protein: CASSLSRGGGNEQFF.

V and J are TRBV5-6 and TRBJ2-3; D might be TRBD1 (5 bases). Germline V lookup: CDR1 SGHDT, CDR2 YYEEEE. Trimming removed 3 bases from V and 2 bases from J, with 10 bases in between. This CDR3 spans 14 amino acids. The CDR3 reads CASSSGILTDTQYF. CDR3 DNA: TGTGCCAGCAGCTCAGGGATACTCACAGATACGCAGTATTTT.

This rearrangement joins TRBV15 to TRBJ1-2; 9 bases fit TRBD1. The junction had 8 bases not matched to a gene; V was cut back by 3 bases and J by 6 bases. The germline V gene encodes CDR1 LNHNV and CDR2 YYDKDF (reference sequence). The CDR3 is made up of 15 amino acids. CDR3: CATSSYRGRLDGYTF. Here the CDR3 DNA reads TGTGCCACCAGCAGCTACAGGGGGCGTCTGGATGGCTACACCTTC.